These 10 T cell receptor beta chains were all obtained from the same sample, sequenced in a study of cytomegalovirus exposure and HLA in healthy donors. PCR primers comprised 60 Vbeta and 13 Jbeta primers. Here immunoSEQ multiplex PCR was the method, and the copy in TCRdb shows in-frame clones only, minus some. The sample includes about 200,000 clones, around four fifths of them seen just once. Input material: PBMCs. All receptors derive from a woman aged 45-65 years in good health and CMV-seropositive.

V gene TRBV2 combines with J gene TRBJ2-3; 12 bases match TRBD2. V lost 4 bases to trimming and J lost 5 bases; unmatched junction nucleotides: 4. Germline lookup yields CDR1 SNHLY and CDR2 FYNNEI. The CDR3 is 15 residues long. The CDR3 here is CASSGRLAGVDTQYF. In nucleotides, the CDR3 is TGTGCCAGCAGTGGTCGACTAGCGGGAGTAGATACGCAGTATTTT. The complete variable domain, with remaining parts taken from reference TRBV2 and TRBJ2-3, reads EPEVTQTPSHQVTQMGQEVILRCVPISNHLYFYWYRQILGQKVEFLVSFYNNEISEKSEIFDDQFSVERPDGSNFTLKIRSTKLEDSAMYFCASSGRLAGVDTQYFGPGTRLTVL.

V and J are TRBV25-1 and TRBJ2-7; 9 bases map to TRBD1. This CDR3 region has 14 residues. V shed 4 bases, J shed 2 bases, and the junction held 3 bases outside the gene matches. Germline CDR1 MGHDK, CDR2 SYGVNS. CDR3 in DNA: TGTGCCAGCAGTGGGGGGACAGGGACCTACGAGCAGTACTTC. Translating it yields CASSGGTGTYEQYF.

The V call is TRBV19, the J call TRBJ1-1, with D hard to call. Trimming shortened V by 2 bases and J by 1 base, and 11 bases separated the two germline ends. Germline values: CDR1 LNHDA, CDR2 SQIVND (reference sequence). The CDR3 runs to 15 residues. The CDR3 coding sequence is TGTGCCAGTAGTATATCCCCCGGTCCGAACACTGAAGCTTTCTTT. Translated, it gives CASSISPGPNTEAFF.

The rearrangement joins TRBV5-4 to TRBJ2-3; TRBD2 matches at 13 bases. Unmatched junction bases numbered 9, after V lost 5 bases and J lost 6 bases. CDR3 length equals 16 residues. The germline gives CDR1 SGHNT, CDR2 YYREEE (reference sequence). CDR3: CASRSGTSGVGDTQYF. CDR3 nucleotides: TGTGCCAGCAGGTCCGGGACTAGCGGGGTGGGGGATACGCAGTATTTT. Using reference TRBV5-4 and TRBJ2-3 for the parts outside the CDR3, the full variable domain is ETGVTQSPTHLIKTRGQQVTLRCSSQSGHNTVSWYQQALGQGPQFIFQYYREEENGRGNFPPRFSGLQFPNYSSELNVNALELDDSALYLCASRSGTSGVGDTQYFGPGTRLTVL.

The V gene is TRBV10-3, the J gene TRBJ1-1, with a tentative D call TRBD1 (5 bases). The V gene's germline CDR1 is ENHRY and CDR2 SYGVKD. The V end lost 6 bases, the J end lost 1 base, and 15 bases lay between the germline ends. The CDR3 sequence is 15 residues long. CDR3 loop: CAISGVGRGNTEAFF. Here the CDR3 DNA reads TGTGCCATCAGCGGAGTGGGGCGGGGGAACACTGAAGCTTTCTTT.

The gene calls are TRBV18 and TRBJ1-3; D is undetermined. The germline V gene has CDR1 KGHSH and CDR2 LQKENI. The CDR3 has 15 amino acids. Deletions cut 0 bases from V and 2 bases from J, with 8 bases between. The CDR3 protein is CASSPPTRAGNTIYF. Written as DNA, the CDR3 is TGTGCCAGCTCACCACCGACTAGGGCTGGAAACACCATATATTTT.

This chain connects TRBV29-1 to TRBJ2-2, with D possibly matching TRBD1 (5 bases). In germline, CDR1 is SQVTM, CDR2 ANQGSEA. The CDR3 contains 13 residues. Trimming left V 6 bases short and J 1 base short, with 9 bases between. The DNA of the CDR3 is TGCAGCGTGGACCAGGGGAACACCGGGGAGCTGTTTTTT. Its translation is CSVDQGNTGELFF.

To note about this clone: Distinct nucleotide sequences in the sample also encode this CDR3. This chain's CDR3 is CASSPGGEETQYF. The CDR3 DNA sequence: TGTGCCAGCTCACCTGGGGGCGAGGAGACCCAGTACTTC. The V call is TRBV18, the J call TRBJ2-5; TRBD1 might be the D (6 bases). The germline V gene encodes CDR1 KGHSH and CDR2 LQKENI. CDR3 size: 13 residues. Trimming pared 3 bases from V and 5 bases from J, leaving 10 bases between.

This rearrangement joins TRBV6-5 to TRBJ2-7; 7 nucleotides match TRBD1. Germline CDR1 MNHEY, CDR2 SVGAGI. V lost 4 bases and J lost 5; bases outside the gene matches: 8. This CDR3 is built from 14 residues. The CDR3 DNA is TGTGCCAGCAGTTCCCAGACAGGGCAGCACGAGCAGTACTTC. Translating it yields CASSSQTGQHEQYF.

The genes are TRBV2 and TRBJ1-5; D is undetermined. V lost 7 bases to trimming and J lost 6 bases, with 16 bases between them. The CDR3 loop spans 14 amino acids. Germline V CDR1 and CDR2: SNHLY, FYNNEI. CDR3 protein: CASNRAGRGQPQHF. For the CDR3, the DNA is TGTGCCAGCAACCGGGCGGGGAGAGGTCAGCCCCAGCATTTT.